These 25 T cell receptor beta chains were sequenced from one sample in a study of tumor and adjacent non-tumor tissue in lung cancer. The template was RNA from unsorted bulk tissue. More than 3 cm separated this lung sample from the edge of the tumor. The library came from three nested PCR rounds adapted from ARM-PCR protocols. TCRdb itself ran the multiplex PCR reads through MiXCR, one entry per CDR3 protein. This table has 50,000 or so distinct CDR3 sequences, around three quarters appearing once. Input material: distant non-tumor lung tissue. The receptors derive from a woman aged 60-75 years with non-small cell lung cancer.

For this clonotype: One end of the junction is discordant with germline, which a read error may explain. The chain has TRBV6-6 and TRBJ2-1; TRBD1 might be the D (6 bases). CDR3 length: 14 amino acids. Germline V gene data show CDR1 as MNHNY and CDR2 as SVGAGI (reference sequence). The CDR3 region has the DNA TGTGTCAGTAGTTACTCCCTTTACAGGGATGAACAGTTCTTC. It encodes CVSSYSLYRDEQFF.

With regard to this clonotype: An end of the junction differs from the germline gene, which may be a read error. This chain joins TRBV6-2 or TRBV6-3 and TRBJ2-1, with TRBD2 matching 9 bases. In germline, CDR1 is MNHEY, CDR2 SVGEGT. The CDR3 covers 18 residues. The chain's CDR3 is CASSDSGVAGEPDNEQFF. The DNA for the CDR3 is TGTGCCAGCAGTGACTCGGGGGTAGCGGGGGAGCCGGACAATGAGCAGTTCTTC.

This clonotype was recorded once. The junction does not match germline at one end; this may be a read error. The genes are TRBV10-3 and TRBJ1-1, with D possibly TRBD1 on 5 matching bases. Germline V gene lookup returns CDR1 ENHRY and CDR2 SYGVKD. CDR3 length: 14 residues. In DNA, the CDR3 is TGTGCCATCATTTTATCGACAGCGAACACTGAAACTTTCTTT. It is translated as CAIILSTANTETFF.

About this clonotype itself: One junction end disagrees with the germline gene, perhaps due to a read error. The gene calls are TRBV6-1 and TRBJ1-2, with 7 bases that match TRBD1. Germline CDR1 MNHNS, CDR2 SASEGT. CDR3 size: 13 residues. The CDR3 DNA reads TGTACCAGCAGAAAAGGACAGGACGTTGGCTATACCTTC. Its translation: CTSRKGQDVGYTF.

Regarding this clonotype: The junction shows a germline mismatch at one end, possibly a read error. This chain uses TRBV14 with TRBJ1-6, with unresolved D. Germline V gives CDR1 SGHDN, CDR2 FVKESK. This CDR3 has 15 residues. CDR3 DNA: TGTCCCAGCAGCCAAATGTTTCAGGCCGTTGCAGCTCTCCACTTT. It yields the protein CPSSQMFQAVAALHF.

The chain joins TRBV4-3 to TRBJ1-1; no definite D call. Germline loops: CDR1 LGHNA, CDR2 YSLEER. With 6 bases removed from V and 0 bases from J, the gap between germline ends came to 14 bases. The CDR3 has 15 amino acids. The CDR3 nucleotides are TGCGCCAGCAGACTAAAAGACCGCATGAACACTGAAGCTTTCTTT. Translation: CASRLKDRMNTEAFF.

V usage is TRBV6-6 and J usage is TRBJ1-2, with a tentative D call TRBD1 (6 bases). Trimming cost V 7 bases and J 13 bases, with 34 bases left between them. The CDR3 loop spans 17 amino acids. The germline V gene has CDR1 MNHNY and CDR2 SVGAGI (reference sequence). The CDR3 loop is CASIDILTDSAGYDFTF. The CDR3 DNA reads TGTGCCAGCATTGATATATTAACGGACAGCGCCGGCTATGACTTCACCTTC.

With regard to this clonotype: Sequence at one end of the junction differs from germline and may be a read error. The chain links TRBV4-1 to TRBJ2-5, with D unresolved. This CDR3 is built from 17 residues. Germline V gene sequence: CDR1 MGHRA, CDR2 YSYEKL. CDR3 amino acids: CANSPLPPVITQETQYF. The CDR3 DNA is TGCGCCAACAGCCCCCTACCCCCTGTGATCACCCAAGAGACCCAGTACTTC.

The chain couples TRBV10-1 to TRBJ2-1; 15 bases are a match to TRBD2. CDR3 size: 13 residues. The germline CDR1 and CDR2 sequences are WNHNN and SYGVQD (reference sequence). Losses at the gene ends were 10 bases for V and 8 bases for J; bases not matched to a gene: 3. CDR3 in DNA: TGCGCCAATGGGACTAGCGGGAGGTATGAGCAGTTCTTC. Its protein product is CANGTSGRYEQFF.

Notes on this clonotype: One end of the junction fails to match germline, which may point to a read error. The chain employs TRBV11-2 and TRBJ1-1; 10 bases are a match to TRBD1. In germline, CDR1 is SGHAT, CDR2 FQNNGV. This CDR3 comprises 16 residues. The CDR3, as DNA: TGTGCCAGCAGATCCGGGGACAGGGGCACGAACATTGAAGCTTTCTTC. Translated, it gives CASRSGDRGTNIEAFF.

As regards this clonotype: Given a much more abundant clone one base away, this may be a read error. The rearrangement joins TRBV20-1 to TRBJ2-1; possibly TRBD1 for D (6 bases). The V end was cut by 5 bases, the J end by 7 bases, with 12 bases between. Per the germline V gene, CDR1 is DFQATT and CDR2 is SNEGSKA (reference sequence). This CDR3 has 12 amino acids. The CDR3 nucleotides are TGCAGTGCTCCTGTTAGGGGGAATGAGCAGTTCTTC. It encodes CSAPVRGNEQFF.

Of note for this clonotype: An end of the junction differs from the germline gene, which may be a read error. This chain connects TRBV12-3 or TRBV12-4 to TRBJ2-1; D is ambiguous. CDR3 length: 14 amino acids. In nucleotides, the CDR3 is TGTGCCAGCAGTCTAAGGGCTTTGTCCAATGACCAGTTCTTC. This gives the protein CASSLRALSNDQFF.

J is TRBJ1-1 and V is TRBV12-3 or TRBV12-4; D possibly corresponds to TRBD1 (5 bases). CDR3 length: 12 amino acids. The V end was cut by 9 bases, the J end by 10 bases, with 18 bases between. The CDR3 DNA sequence: TGTGCCAGTACCGACTTGGGGGAAATAGCTTTCTTT. Protein sequence: CASTDLGEIAFF.

V is TRBV4-3 and J is TRBJ2-7; D may match TRBD1 or TRBD2 (5 bases each). This CDR3 contains 17 residues. Germline V gene sequence: CDR1 LGHNA, CDR2 YSLEER. In DNA, the CDR3 is TGCATCAGCAGCCAAGATGGCCAGAGGGGTAAATGGTACGAGCAGTACTTC. It is translated as CISSQDGQRGKWYEQYF.

V gene TRBV6-2 or TRBV6-3 combines with J gene TRBJ2-7; 8 bases align to TRBD1. V shed 7 bases, J shed 6 bases, and the junction held 11 bases outside the gene matches. The CDR3 spans 14 residues. Germline V CDR1 and CDR2: MNHEY, SVGEGT. CDR3 loop: CASIGVGQGSEQYF. For the CDR3, the DNA is TGTGCCAGCATAGGGGTCGGACAGGGCAGCGAGCAGTACTTC.

About this clonotype itself: The CDR3 does not close with the conserved phenylalanine or tryptophan, likely indicating a read error. No DNA is shown, since the ends of the CDR3 on it are uncertain; the CDR3 is the one TCRdb lists. V usage is TRBV11-3 and J usage is TRBJ2-7. From germline, CDR1 is SGHNT and CDR2 YENEEA. The CDR3 length equals 12 residues, ends included. CDR3 sequence: CASSVEEYEQYY.

This clonotype is medium-sized within its sample. The chain joins TRBV11-2 to TRBJ1-3; D call uncertain. The CDR3 spans 15 residues. V was trimmed by 4 bases and J by 4 bases, leaving 14 bases between them. CDR1 and CDR2 (germline): SGHAT, FQNNGV. The CDR3 DNA follows: TGTGCCAGCAGCTCCCACCTGGTAGGGGGAAACACCATATATTTT. Its translation: CASSSHLVGGNTIYF.

The chain recombines TRBV2 with TRBJ2-2; no definite D call. Per the germline V gene, CDR1 is SNHLY and CDR2 is FYNNEI. The CDR3 has 11 residues. In DNA form, the CDR3 reads TGTTTCAGCAGTGCGCCCGGGGAGCTGTTTTTT. As protein: CFSSAPGELFF.

This clonotype has only one observation. The chain has TRBV11-3 and TRBJ2-3; D not resolved. Germline values: CDR1 SGHNT, CDR2 YENEEA. With 6 bases removed from V and 5 bases from J, the gap between germline ends came to 18 bases. The length of the CDR3 is 15 residues. The CDR3, as DNA: TGTGCCAGCAGTTCCAGTGGGCGTCTAGGAGATACGCAGTATTTT. It translates to CASSSSGRLGDTQYF.

The V and J genes are TRBV11-2 and TRBJ2-5, with 7 bases that match TRBD1. V was pared by 6 bases and J by 4 bases, with 11 bases of the junction left unmatched. This CDR3 is 15 amino acids long. The germline V gene has CDR1 SGHAT and CDR2 FQNNGV. CDR3 sequence (DNA): TGTGCCAGCAGAGAGGGGGCGCGGCGTACAGAGACCCAGTACTTC. This translates into CASREGARRTETQYF.

This rearrangement joins TRBV4-1 to TRBJ1-1, with D perhaps matching TRBD1 (6 bases). The V gene lost 0 bases and the J gene lost 8 bases, with 25 bases spanning the gap. CDR3 length equals 18 residues. CDR1 is MGHRA and CDR2 is YSYEKL in the germline V gene. This CDR3 reads CASSQEFGRGQRMGEAFF. CDR3 bases: TGCGCCAGCAGCCAAGAGTTCGGTCGGGGGCAGCGGATGGGGGAAGCTTTCTTT.

This clonotype has just a few counts. It may be a read error: a sequence one base away is much more abundant. This chain links TRBV5-6 with TRBJ2-3; D is unresolved. Germline CDR1 is SGHDT and CDR2 is YYEEEE. CDR3 length equals 15 residues. CDR3: CANSLGSVPTDTQYF. The CDR3 nucleotides read TGTGCCAACAGCTTGGGGTCGGTACCCACAGATACGCAGTATTTT.

The chain is built from TRBV11-3 and TRBJ2-5, with D tentatively TRBD2 (5 bases). The V end was cut by 9 bases, the J end by 2 bases, with 19 bases between. The CDR3 runs 15 residues. Per the germline V gene, CDR1 is SGHNT and CDR2 is YENEEA. CDR3 loop: CASTLGRDPQETQYF. CDR3 DNA: TGTGCCAGTACCTTAGGTCGGGATCCTCAAGAGACCCAGTACTTC.

Remarks on this clonotype: A read error may account for a junction end that differs from germline. The CDR3 coding sequence is TGCAGCGTGGGTTCAGGGGGAGGGGGCAATGAGCAGTTGTTC. Its translation is CSVGSGGGGNEQLF. V usage is TRBV29-1 and J usage is TRBJ2-1, with D tentatively TRBD1 or TRBD2 (7 bases each). CDR3 size: 14 residues. Germline V gives CDR1 SQVTM, CDR2 ANQGSEA.

Turning to this clonotype: A much larger clone lies a single base off, so this may be a read error. The chain is built from TRBV5-4 and TRBJ2-1; D tentatively reads TRBD1 or TRBD2 (5 bases each). The length of the CDR3 is 17 residues. Germline V gene data show CDR1 as SGHNT and CDR2 as YYREEE (reference sequence). The CDR3 DNA reads TGTGCCGGCAGCTCGTTCTCCGGGACGCGGTTGCGAAATGAGCAGTTCTTC. Its protein product is CAGSSFSGTRLRNEQFF.